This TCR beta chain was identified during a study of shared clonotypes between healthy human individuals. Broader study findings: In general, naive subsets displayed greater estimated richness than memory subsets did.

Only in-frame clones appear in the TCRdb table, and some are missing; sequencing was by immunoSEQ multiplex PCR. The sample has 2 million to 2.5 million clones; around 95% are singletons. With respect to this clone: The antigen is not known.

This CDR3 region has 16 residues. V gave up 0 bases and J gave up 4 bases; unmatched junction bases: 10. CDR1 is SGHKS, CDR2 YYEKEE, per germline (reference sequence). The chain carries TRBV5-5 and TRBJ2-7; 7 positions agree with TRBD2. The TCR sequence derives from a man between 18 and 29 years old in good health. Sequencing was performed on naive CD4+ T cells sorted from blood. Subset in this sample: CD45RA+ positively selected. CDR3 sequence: CASSLGFGGTPYEQYF. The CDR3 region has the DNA TGTGCCAGCAGCTTGGGTTTCGGGGGGACCCCTTACGAGCAGTACTTC.